This TCR beta chain was observed in a study of radiotherapy plus CTLA-4 blockade in lung cancer. Overall study context: Among patients, more than 15% showed objective responses, and approximately 31% had disease control. Study-level points and caveats: Interferon-beta and early blood T cell clone dynamics reportedly predicted response best. Peripheral blood showed expansion of tumor-derived TCR clones after radiotherapy and ipilimumab.

Germline-derived CDR1 and CDR2 are SGHTA and FQGNSA. V lost 1 base and J lost 6, with 16 bases in between. There are 16 residues in the CDR3. The table came from immunoSEQ multiplex PCR; TCRdb's copy has only in-frame clones and leaves some out. The sample holds 20,000 to 30,000 clones, approximately 77% seen once. Points on this clone: Its antigen is unidentified.

Lung cancer patients with chemo-refractory metastatic non-small-cell disease were given focal radiation plus CTLA-4 blockade with ipilimumab. The sample consisted of peripheral blood, taken from a patient treated with radiotherapy plus ipilimumab. This TCR was sampled from a human donor with non-small cell lung cancer that progressed on radiotherapy plus ipilimumab. The chain carries TRBV7-2 and TRBJ2-1; perhaps TRBD1 as D (6 bases). The CDR3: CASSLEWNRAGNEQFF. The CDR3 DNA reads TGTGCCAGCAGCTTAGAATGGAACAGGGCGGGCAATGAGCAGTTCTTC.